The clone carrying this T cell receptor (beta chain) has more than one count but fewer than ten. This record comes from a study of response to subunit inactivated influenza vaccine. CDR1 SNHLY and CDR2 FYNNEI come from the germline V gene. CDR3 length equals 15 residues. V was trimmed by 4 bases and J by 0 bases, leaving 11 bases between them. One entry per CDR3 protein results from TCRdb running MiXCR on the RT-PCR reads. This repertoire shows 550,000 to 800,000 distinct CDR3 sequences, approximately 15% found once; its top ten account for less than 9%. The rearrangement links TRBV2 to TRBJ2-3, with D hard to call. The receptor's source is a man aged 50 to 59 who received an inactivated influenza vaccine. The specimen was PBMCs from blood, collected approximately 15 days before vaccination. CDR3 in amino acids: CASSGVFTSTDTQYF. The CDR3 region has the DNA TGTGCCAGCAGTGGGGTTTTTACTAGCACAGATACGCAGTATTTT.